The T cell receptor (beta chain) described here comes from a study of blood T cell repertoires in COVID-19. The wider study: Acute-phase and convalescent COVID-19 samples originated in the United States, Italy and Spain.

There are 16 residues in the CDR3. With 5 bases removed from V and 7 bases from J, the gap between germline ends came to 18 bases. Germline V gene lookup returns CDR1 PRHDT and CDR2 FYEKMQ (reference sequence). Data came from immunoSEQ multiplex PCR; TCRdb stores just in-frame clones and leaves some out. The sample has about 55,000 clones; roughly 87% are singletons. The source is a man aged 40-55 years with COVID-19, enrolled during active disease. Sequenced sample: peripheral blood. V usage is TRBV13 and J usage is TRBJ1-6; D perhaps matches TRBD1 (5 bases). CDR3 loop: CASSGPGAGPNSPLHF. The CDR3 DNA sequence: TGTGCCAGCAGCGGACCCGGGGCGGGGCCAAATTCACCCCTCCACTTT.